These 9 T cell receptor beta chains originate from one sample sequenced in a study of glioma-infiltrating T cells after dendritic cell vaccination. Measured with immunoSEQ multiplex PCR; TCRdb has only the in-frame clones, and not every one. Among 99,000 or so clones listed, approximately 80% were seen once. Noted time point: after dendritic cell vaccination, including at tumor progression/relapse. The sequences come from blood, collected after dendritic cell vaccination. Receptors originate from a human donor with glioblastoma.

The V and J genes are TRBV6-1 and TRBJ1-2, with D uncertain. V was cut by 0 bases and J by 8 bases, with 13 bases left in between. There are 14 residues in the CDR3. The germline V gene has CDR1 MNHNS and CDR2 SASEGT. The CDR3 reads CASSEAGREQGYTF. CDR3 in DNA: TGTGCCAGCAGTGAAGCGGGCCGGGAGCAGGGCTACACCTTC.

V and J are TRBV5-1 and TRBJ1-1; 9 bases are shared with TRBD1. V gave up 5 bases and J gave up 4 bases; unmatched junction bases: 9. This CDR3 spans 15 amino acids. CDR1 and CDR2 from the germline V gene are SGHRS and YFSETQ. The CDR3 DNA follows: TGCGCCAGCAGGGGGGGACAGGGAATGGGCACTGAAGCTTTCTTT. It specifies CASRGGQGMGTEAFF. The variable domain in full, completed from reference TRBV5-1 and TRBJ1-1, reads KAGVTQTPRYLIKTRGQQVTLSCSPISGHRSVSWYQQTPGQGLQFLFEYFSETQRNKGNFPGRFSGRQFSNSRSEMNVSTLELGDSALYLCASRGGQGMGTEAFFGQGTRLTVV.

CDR3 in DNA: TGTGCCAGCAGCTTAGAAGGAGGGCGCAATTCACCCCTCCACTTT. Encoded protein: CASSLEGGRNSPLHF. The chain recombines TRBV11-2 with TRBJ1-6; D ambiguous. Trimming stripped 0 bases from V and 7 bases from J, with 10 bases between. Germline V gives CDR1 SGHAT, CDR2 FQNNGV. The CDR3 loop spans 15 amino acids. Combining the CDR3 with reference TRBV11-2 and TRBJ1-6 gives the whole variable domain EAGVAQSPRYKIIEKRQSVAFWCNPISGHATLYWYQQILGQGPKLLIQFQNNGVVDDSQLPKDRFSAERLKGVDSTLKIQPAKLEDSAVYLCASSLEGGRNSPLHFGNGTRLTVT.

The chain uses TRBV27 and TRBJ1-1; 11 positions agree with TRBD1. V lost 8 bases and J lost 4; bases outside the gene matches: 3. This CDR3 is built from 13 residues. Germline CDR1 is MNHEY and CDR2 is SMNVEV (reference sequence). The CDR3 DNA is TGTGCCAGCCGAGGGACAGGGGGCACTGAAGCTTTCTTT. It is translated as CASRGTGGTEAFF.

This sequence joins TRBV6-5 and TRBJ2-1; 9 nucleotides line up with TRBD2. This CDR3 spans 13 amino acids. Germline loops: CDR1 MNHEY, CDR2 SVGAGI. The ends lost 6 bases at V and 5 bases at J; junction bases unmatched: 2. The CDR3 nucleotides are TGTGCCAGCAGGACTAGCGGAAACAATGAGCAGTTCTTC. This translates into CASRTSGNNEQFF.

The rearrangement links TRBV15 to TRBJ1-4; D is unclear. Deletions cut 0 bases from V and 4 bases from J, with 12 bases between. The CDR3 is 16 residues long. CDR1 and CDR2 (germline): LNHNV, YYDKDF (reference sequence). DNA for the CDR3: TGTGCCACCAGCAGAGATCTTGAGAGACATAATGAAAAACTGTTTTTT. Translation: CATSRDLERHNEKLFF.

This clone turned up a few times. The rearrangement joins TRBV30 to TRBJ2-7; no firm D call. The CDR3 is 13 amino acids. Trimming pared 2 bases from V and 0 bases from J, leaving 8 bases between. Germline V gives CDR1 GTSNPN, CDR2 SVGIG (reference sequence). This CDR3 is CAWSLGSSYEQYF. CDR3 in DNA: TGTGCCTGGAGTCTAGGCAGCTCCTACGAGCAGTACTTC.

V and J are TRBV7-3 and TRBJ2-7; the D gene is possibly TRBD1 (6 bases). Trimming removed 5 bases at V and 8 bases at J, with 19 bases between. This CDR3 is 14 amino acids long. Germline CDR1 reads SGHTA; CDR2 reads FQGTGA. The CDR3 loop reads CASSPTGGASQQYF. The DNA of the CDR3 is TGTGCCAGCAGCCCAACTGGGGGCGCTAGTCAGCAGTACTTC.

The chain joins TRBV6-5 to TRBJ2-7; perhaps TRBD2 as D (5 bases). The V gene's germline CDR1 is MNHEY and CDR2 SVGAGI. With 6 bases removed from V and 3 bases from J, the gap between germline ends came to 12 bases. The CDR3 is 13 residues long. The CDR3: CASSLFGSYEQYF. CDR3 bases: TGTGCCAGCAGCCTTTTTGGGAGCTACGAGCAGTACTTC.